The 10 T cell receptor beta chains below all came from one sample that was sequenced in a study of early T cells in non-severe SARS-CoV-2 infection. TCRdb used MiXCR to reprocess the 5' RACE reads, holding one entry per CDR3 protein. The sample shows tens of thousands of distinct CDR3 sequences, around 12% of them seen only once. The sequenced sample was whole blood. These receptors originate from an adult who was a healthcare worker with PCR-confirmed SARS-CoV-2 infection or an uninfected control (not recorded which).

This clonotype occurred many times. The V call is TRBV20-1, the J call TRBJ2-5, with TRBD2 matching over 8 bases. Unmatched junction bases numbered 4, after V lost 0 bases and J lost 1 base. The CDR3 contains 15 residues. Germline V CDR1 and CDR2: DFQATT, SNEGSKA (reference sequence). CDR3 nucleotide sequence: TGCAGTGCTAGAGATAGCGGGACTTTCCAAGAGACCCAGTACTTC. It is translated as CSARDSGTFQETQYF.

J is TRBJ1-4 and V is TRBV6-5; D gene unclear. The V gene lost 6 bases and the J gene lost 7 bases, with 15 bases spanning the gap. The CDR3 runs to 14 residues. The germline V gene has CDR1 MNHEY and CDR2 SVGAGI. CDR3 sequence reads: CASSHDTWGEKLFF. The CDR3 DNA is TGTGCCAGCAGCCACGACACATGGGGTGAAAAACTGTTTTTT.

This clonotype was counted at least ten times. The chain joins TRBV18 to TRBJ2-7; D is possibly TRBD2 (6 bases). The CDR3 totals 14 residues. Germline V gives CDR1 KGHSH, CDR2 LQKENI. With 3 bases removed from V and 3 bases from J, the gap between germline ends came to 12 bases. CDR3 DNA: TGTGCCAGCTCACCGGGACTGCTAAGCTACGAGCAGTACTTC. It codes for CASSPGLLSYEQYF. The full variable domain, its missing parts supplied by reference TRBV18 and TRBJ2-7, is NAGVMQNPRHLVRRRGQEARLRCSPMKGHSHVYWYRQLPEEGLKFMVYLQKENIIDESGMPKERFSAEFPKEGPSILRIQQVVRGDSAAYFCASSPGLLSYEQYFGPGTRLTVT.

This rearrangement joins TRBV12-5 to TRBJ2-5; D call uncertain. Germline CDR1 LGHNT, CDR2 FRNRAP. There are 12 residues in the CDR3. V was clipped by 1 base and J by 4 bases, with 4 bases between them. CDR3 region: CASGLETETQYF. The CDR3 DNA follows: TGTGCTAGTGGTTTGGAGACAGAGACCCAGTACTTC.

At least ten counts were recorded for this clonotype. J is TRBJ1-2 and V is TRBV7-9; the D gene is possibly TRBD1 (5 bases). The length of the CDR3 is 15 residues. Trimming removed 1 base from V and 8 bases from J, with 17 bases in between. Germline V gene lookup returns CDR1 SEHNR and CDR2 FQNEAQ (reference sequence). CDR3 loop: CASSLVGGYAGGYTF. The CDR3 bases are TGTGCCAGCAGCTTAGTCGGGGGTTACGCCGGCGGCTACACCTTC.

At least ten counts were recorded for this clonotype. The V call is TRBV7-8, the J call TRBJ2-6; 9 bases agree with TRBD1. Germline V CDR1 and CDR2: SGHVS, FQNEAQ. The V gene end was trimmed by 5 bases and the J gene end by 1 base; junction bases not matched to a gene: 6. CDR3 size: 17 residues. DNA of the CDR3: TGTGCCAGCAGCATCCGGGACAGGGCTTCTGGGGCCAACGTCCTGACTTTC. Its translation is CASSIRDRASGANVLTF.

The chain carries TRBV3-1 and TRBJ2-7, with D unresolved. Trimming stripped 2 bases from V and 2 bases from J, with 13 bases between. Per germline, CDR1 LGHDT and CDR2 YNNKEL (reference sequence). CDR3 size: 15 residues. This chain's CDR3 is CASSQNDGGPYEQYF. The CDR3, as DNA: TGTGCCAGCAGCCAAAATGATGGCGGACCCTACGAGCAGTACTTC.

At least ten counts were recorded for this clonotype. The chain has TRBV5-1 and TRBJ1-1, with a tentative D call TRBD1 (6 bases). With 5 bases removed from V and 3 bases from J, the gap between germline ends came to 14 bases. The CDR3 is 14 amino acids. Germline lookup yields CDR1 SGHRS and CDR2 YFSETQ. The CDR3, as DNA: TGCGCCAGCAGTCCCCAGGGGCAGGACACTGAAGCTTTCTTT. It yields the protein CASSPQGQDTEAFF.

The V gene is TRBV29-1, the J gene TRBJ2-5; D not resolved. This CDR3 comprises 11 residues. Germline CDR1 reads SQVTM; CDR2 reads ANQGSEA. V lost 4 bases to trimming and J lost 3 bases, with 6 bases between them. CDR3 residues: CSVALKETQYF. The CDR3 nucleotides read TGCAGCGTTGCTCTTAAAGAGACCCAGTACTTC.

This chain uses TRBV18 with TRBJ1-2, with TRBD1 identical over 9 bases. J gave up 2 bases and V 3 bases, and 4 bases lay outside the gene matches. The CDR3 spans 15 residues. Germline CDR1 KGHSH, CDR2 LQKENI. The CDR3 region is CASSPSGQGNYGYTF. Here the CDR3 DNA reads TGTGCCAGCTCACCCTCTGGACAGGGGAACTATGGCTACACCTTC.